Shown below are 19 T cell receptor beta chains from a single sample sequenced in a study of technical replicates of blood from a handful of donors. Measured with immunoSEQ multiplex PCR; TCRdb has only the in-frame clones, and not every one. The sample gives 60,000 to 90,000 clones, around 97% of which show up once; under 0.2% is in the top ten. The sample comprised T cells isolated from PBMCs. All receptors come from a human donor in good health.

CDR3 sequence: CATSRAGAGSSDTQYF. CDR3 coding DNA: TGTGCCACCAGCAGAGCCGGAGCGGGGTCCTCGGATACGCAGTATTTT. The V call is TRBV15, the J call TRBJ2-3; 7 bases map to TRBD2. The CDR3 is 16 amino acids. The V and J ends lost 1 base and 6 bases, in that order; junction bases with no gene match: 10. Germline V lookup: CDR1 LNHNV, CDR2 YYDKDF (reference sequence). Looking up the rest from reference TRBV15 and TRBJ2-3 gives the full variable domain: DAMVIQNPRYQVTQFGKPVTLSCSQTLNHNVMYWYQQKSSQAPKLLFHYYDKDFNNEADTPDNFQSRRPNTSFCFLDIRSPGLGDTAMYLCATSRAGAGSSDTQYFGPGTRLTVL.

The DNA of the CDR3 is TGTGCCAGCAGAACCTTCGACAGGGACTACGAGCAGTACTTC. Translating it yields CASRTFDRDYEQYF. The J gene is TRBJ2-7, the V gene TRBV6-1; TRBD1 matches 7 bases. CDR3 length: 14 amino acids. J gave up 3 bases and V 6 bases, and 8 bases lay outside the gene matches. Germline CDR1 and CDR2: MNHNS and SASEGT.

The chain has TRBV7-8 and TRBJ2-7; no clear D. V lost 0 bases and J lost 4, with 13 bases in between. Germline CDR1 reads SGHVS; CDR2 reads FQNEAQ. The CDR3 consists of 15 residues. The CDR3 region is CASSLAWSRVYEQYF. The DNA for the CDR3 is TGTGCCAGCAGCTTAGCTTGGTCCCGGGTTTACGAGCAGTACTTC.

This chain joins TRBV2 and TRBJ2-6; 7 nucleotides align to TRBD2. Trimming cost V 7 bases and J 0 bases; bases outside gene matches: 6. Germline loops: CDR1 SNHLY, CDR2 FYNNEI. The CDR3 covers 16 residues. CDR3 protein: CASKAGRDSGANVLTF. The CDR3 DNA follows: TGTGCCAGCAAAGCGGGACGGGACTCTGGGGCCAACGTCCTGACTTTC.

The gene calls are TRBV4-1 and TRBJ2-1; D might be TRBD2 (5 bases). This CDR3 spans 17 amino acids. Germline V gives CDR1 MGHRA, CDR2 YSYEKL. The germline V and J ends were trimmed by 3 bases and 0 bases, with 15 bases remaining between them. This chain's CDR3 is CASSQPAAPDSYNEQFF. CDR3 nucleotide sequence: TGCGCCAGCAGCCAGCCAGCGGCTCCAGACTCCTACAATGAGCAGTTCTTC.

In DNA, the CDR3 is TGTGCCACCAGCAGAGATACGAGTGAAAAACTGTTTTTT. As protein: CATSRDTSEKLFF. The genes are TRBV15 and TRBJ1-4; unclear D gene. Germline V CDR1 and CDR2: LNHNV, YYDKDF (reference sequence). This CDR3 contains 13 residues. Trimming removed 0 bases at V and 7 bases at J, with 6 bases between.

This chain connects TRBV4-1 to TRBJ2-2; D may be TRBD1 (5 bases). Trimming took off 0 bases at V and 5 bases at J, with 13 bases between the two ends. The CDR3 has 16 amino acids. Germline-derived CDR1 and CDR2 are MGHRA and YSYEKL. The CDR3 nucleotides read TGCGCCAGCAGCCAAGATCTGGACACCCTAACCGGGGAGCTGTTTTTT. Translation: CASSQDLDTLTGELFF.

V usage is TRBV5-1 and J usage is TRBJ2-1; weak D call: TRBD1 (6 bases). The CDR3 has 19 residues. CDR1 is SGHRS and CDR2 is YFSETQ in the germline V gene. V lost 4 bases, J lost 5 bases, and 28 bases lay in between. The CDR3 coding sequence is TGCGCCAGCAGCCAACCCATGGGGTGGGCGCAGGGGAAAGACAATGAGCAGTTCTTC. Its protein is CASSQPMGWAQGKDNEQFF. Filled out from reference TRBV5-1 and TRBJ2-1, the complete variable domain reads KAGVTQTPRYLIKTRGQQVTLSCSPISGHRSVSWYQQTPGQGLQFLFEYFSETQRNKGNFPGRFSGRQFSNSRSEMNVSTLELGDSALYLCASSQPMGWAQGKDNEQFFGPGTRLTVL.

This sequence joins TRBV9 and TRBJ2-1, with D possibly being TRBD2 (6 bases). With 0 bases removed from V and 8 bases from J, the gap between germline ends came to 15 bases. The germline V gene encodes CDR1 SGDLS and CDR2 YYNGEE. The CDR3 covers 15 residues. The CDR3 spells CASSVAAGSRDEQFF. CDR3 nucleotides: TGTGCCAGCAGCGTAGCCGCGGGGTCCCGGGATGAGCAGTTCTTC. Filled out from reference TRBV9 and TRBJ2-1, the complete variable domain reads DSGVTQTPKHLITATGQRVTLRCSPRSGDLSVYWYQQSLDQGLQFLIQYYNGEERAKGNILERFSAQQFPDLHSELNLSSLELGDSALYFCASSVAAGSRDEQFFGPGTRLTVL.

The chain carries TRBV5-1 and TRBJ2-5; 7 bases are a match to TRBD2. Trimming at V came to 0 bases and at J to 1 base, leaving 3 bases not matched to a gene. The germline V gene encodes CDR1 SGHRS and CDR2 YFSETQ. The CDR3 has 15 residues. The chain's CDR3 is CASSLVGGGQETQYF. CDR3 DNA: TGCGCCAGCAGCTTGGTTGGCGGGGGCCAAGAGACCCAGTACTTC.

The chain is built from TRBV28 and TRBJ2-2, with 8 bases that match TRBD2. Trimming removed 8 bases from V and 3 bases from J; junction bases left unmatched: 8. The CDR3 covers 15 residues. Germline V gives CDR1 MDHEN, CDR2 SYDVKM. The CDR3 coding sequence is TGTGCCAGCGAAGGGACGGGAGGGGACACCGGGGAGCTGTTTTTT. This encodes CASEGTGGDTGELFF.

The rearrangement joins TRBV9 to TRBJ2-7; TRBD2 matches at 7 bases. The V and J ends lost 4 bases and 1 base, in that order; junction bases with no gene match: 5. CDR3 length equals 14 residues. The germline CDR1 and CDR2 sequences are SGDLS and YYNGEE. The CDR3 region has the DNA TGTGCCAGCAGCACGGGAGGTTGGTCCTACGAGCAGTACTTC. This codes for CASSTGGWSYEQYF. Complete variable domain (other parts from reference TRBV9 and TRBJ2-7): DSGVTQTPKHLITATGQRVTLRCSPRSGDLSVYWYQQSLDQGLQFLIQYYNGEERAKGNILERFSAQQFPDLHSELNLSSLELGDSALYFCASSTGGWSYEQYFGPGTRLTVT.

This clone was seen only once. This CDR3 is CASSYGHEQYF. The CDR3 DNA reads as TGCGCCAGCAGCTACGGTCACGAGCAGTACTTC. The chain has TRBV5-1 and TRBJ2-7, with unresolved D. The CDR3 spans 11 residues. The ends were cut back, 3 bases at V and 5 bases at J, with 6 bases in the middle. Germline V gene lookup returns CDR1 SGHRS and CDR2 YFSETQ.

The chain has TRBV9 and TRBJ2-3, with 7 bases matching TRBD2. V was pared by 0 bases and J by 4 bases, with 11 bases of the junction left unmatched. Looked up from germline, CDR1 is SGDLS and CDR2 is YYNGEE. The CDR3 runs to 17 residues. The DNA of the CDR3 is TGTGCCAGCAGCGTAGAGGATAGCGGGCACCTACCAGATACGCAGTATTTT. This encodes CASSVEDSGHLPDTQYF. The whole variable domain, filled in from reference TRBV9 and TRBJ2-3, reads DSGVTQTPKHLITATGQRVTLRCSPRSGDLSVYWYQQSLDQGLQFLIQYYNGEERAKGNILERFSAQQFPDLHSELNLSSLELGDSALYFCASSVEDSGHLPDTQYFGPGTRLTVL.

This chain links TRBV18 with TRBJ1-1; D gene uncertain. The CDR3 extends over 14 amino acids. V was clipped by 2 bases and J by 1 base, with 8 bases between them. The V gene's germline CDR1 is KGHSH and CDR2 LQKENI. This CDR3 reads CASSPGAGNTEAFF. CDR3 sequence (DNA): TGTGCCAGCTCACCAGGTGCGGGGAACACTGAAGCTTTCTTT. The whole variable domain, remainder taken from reference TRBV18 and TRBJ1-1, is NAGVMQNPRHLVRRRGQEARLRCSPMKGHSHVYWYRQLPEEGLKFMVYLQKENIIDESGMPKERFSAEFPKEGPSILRIQQVVRGDSAAYFCASSPGAGNTEAFFGQGTRLTVV.

The CDR3 loop reads CASSSPNRVEAFF. The CDR3 DNA sequence: TGTGCCAGCAGTTCCCCAAACAGAGTTGAAGCTTTCTTT. This rearrangement joins TRBV28 to TRBJ1-1; D uncertain. Trimming shortened V by 4 bases and J by 7 bases, and 13 bases separated the two germline ends. Germline V gene data show CDR1 as MDHEN and CDR2 as SYDVKM. The CDR3 spans 13 residues.

The chain joins TRBV19 to TRBJ2-2; tentatively, D is TRBD1 (5 bases). The CDR3 sequence is 14 residues long. Germline V gene lookup returns CDR1 LNHDA and CDR2 SQIVND (reference sequence). Trimming removed 7 bases at V and 3 bases at J, with 12 bases between. Here the CDR3 DNA reads TGTGCCAGTATGCGAATAGGGGACACCGGGGAGCTGTTTTTT. Translated: CASMRIGDTGELFF.

V and J are TRBV11-2 and TRBJ2-1; possible D gene TRBD2, 7 bases. The CDR3 spans 16 residues. V was pared by 1 base and J by 1 base, with 11 bases between. Germline CDR1 and CDR2: SGHAT and FQNNGV. The CDR3, as DNA: TGTGCCAGCAGCTTAGGGGGGGGCCAATCCTACAATGAGCAGTTCTTC. It specifies CASSLGGGQSYNEQFF.

This chain joins TRBV7-9 and TRBJ2-7; TRBD1 matches at 8 bases. V shed 5 bases and J 4 bases; nucleotides not matched to a gene: 4. The germline V gene has CDR1 SEHNR and CDR2 FQNEAQ (reference sequence). The CDR3 sequence is 13 residues long. CDR3 in DNA: TGTGCCAGCAGCCCGACAGGGGCGTACGAGCAGTACTTC. As protein: CASSPTGAYEQYF.